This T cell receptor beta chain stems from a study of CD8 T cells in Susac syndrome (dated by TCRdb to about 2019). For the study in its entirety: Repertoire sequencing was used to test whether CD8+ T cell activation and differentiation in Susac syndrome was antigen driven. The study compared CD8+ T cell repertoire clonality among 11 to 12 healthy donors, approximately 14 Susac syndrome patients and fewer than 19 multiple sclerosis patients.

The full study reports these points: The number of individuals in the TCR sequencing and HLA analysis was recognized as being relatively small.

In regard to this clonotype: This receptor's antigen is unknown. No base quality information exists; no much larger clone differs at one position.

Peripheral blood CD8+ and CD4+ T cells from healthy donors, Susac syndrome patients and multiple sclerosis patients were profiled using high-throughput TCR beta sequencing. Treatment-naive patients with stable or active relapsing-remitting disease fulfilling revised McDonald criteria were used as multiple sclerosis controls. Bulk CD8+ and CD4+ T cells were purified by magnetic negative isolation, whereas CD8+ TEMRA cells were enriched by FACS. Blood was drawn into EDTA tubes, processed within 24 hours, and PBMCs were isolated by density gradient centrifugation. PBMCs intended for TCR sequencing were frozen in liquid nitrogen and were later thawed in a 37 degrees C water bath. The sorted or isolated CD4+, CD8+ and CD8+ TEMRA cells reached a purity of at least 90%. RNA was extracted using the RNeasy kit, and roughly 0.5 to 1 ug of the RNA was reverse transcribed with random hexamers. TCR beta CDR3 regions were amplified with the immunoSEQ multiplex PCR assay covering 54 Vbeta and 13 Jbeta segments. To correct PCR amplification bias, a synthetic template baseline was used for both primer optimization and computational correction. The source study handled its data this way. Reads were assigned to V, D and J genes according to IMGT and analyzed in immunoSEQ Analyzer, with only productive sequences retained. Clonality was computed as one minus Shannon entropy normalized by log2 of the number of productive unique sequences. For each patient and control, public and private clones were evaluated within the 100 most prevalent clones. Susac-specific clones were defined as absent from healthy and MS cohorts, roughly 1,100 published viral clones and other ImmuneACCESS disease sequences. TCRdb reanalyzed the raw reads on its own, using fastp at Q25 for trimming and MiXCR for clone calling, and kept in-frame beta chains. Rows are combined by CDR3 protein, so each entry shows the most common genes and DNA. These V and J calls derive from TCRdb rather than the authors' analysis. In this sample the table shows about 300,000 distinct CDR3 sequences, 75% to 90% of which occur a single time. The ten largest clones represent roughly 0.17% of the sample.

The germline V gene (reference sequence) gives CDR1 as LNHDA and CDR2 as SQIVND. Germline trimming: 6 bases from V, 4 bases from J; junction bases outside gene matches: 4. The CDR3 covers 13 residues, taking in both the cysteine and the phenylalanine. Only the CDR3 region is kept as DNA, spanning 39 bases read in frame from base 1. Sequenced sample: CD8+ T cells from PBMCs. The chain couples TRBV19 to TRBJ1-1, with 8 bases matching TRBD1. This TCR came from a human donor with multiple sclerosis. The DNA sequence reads TGTGCCAGTAGAGGGACAGGAATCACTGAAGCTTTCTTT. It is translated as CASRGTGITEAFF.